Listed below are T cell receptor beta chains from one sample, sequenced in a study of CD4 T cells in relation to SARS-CoV-2 and coronaviruses. No antigen has been assigned to these receptors. The assay was immunoSEQ multiplex PCR, and TCRdb's table has in-frame clones only and misses some. The sample comprises approximately 17,000 clones, 75% to 85% of which are singletons, and roughly a sixth rests with the top ten. Specimen: CD4+ T cells from PBMCs, cultured in vitro. The receptors derive from a human donor in good health. Both conserved end residues are trimmed from each CDR3. Each record gives: V gene, J gene, CDR3 protein.

V: TRBV21-1
J: TRBJ2-7
CDR3: ASSSGDQLLLNGYEQY

V: TRBV6-5
J: TRBJ1-2
CDR3: ASSYSGTGRSGYT

V: TRBV10-3
J: TRBJ2-7
CDR3: AIRGQGPTYEQY

V: TRBV11-2
J: TRBJ1-2
CDR3: ASSVYPVSAYGYT

V: TRBV6-2/TRBV6-3
J: TRBJ2-1
CDR3: ASSYSPPSGIYNEQF

V: TRBV6-6
J: TRBJ2-1
CDR3: ASSYGTSGNEQF

V: TRBV7-9
J: TRBJ2-7
CDR3: ASSLETGPGEQY

V: TRBV24-1
J: TRBJ2-1
CDR3: ATRTSGSDEQF

V: TRBV18
J: TRBJ2-2
CDR3: ASSPRSGSGRSNTGELF

V: TRBV5-6
J: TRBJ2-3
CDR3: ASSLNVGIRPDTQY

V: TRBV30
J: TRBJ2-5
CDR3: AWSLGVETQY

V: TRBV27
J: TRBJ2-3
CDR3: ASRPLKWGNTDTQY

V: TRBV29-1
J: TRBJ2-7
CDR3: SVTASGTYEQY

V: TRBV5-4
J: TRBJ1-5
CDR3: ASSLGTHGEPQH

V: TRBV29-1
J: TRBJ2-2
CDR3: SVEGSSNTGELF

V: TRBV29-1
J: TRBJ2-7
CDR3: SVEIGQGYEQY

V: TRBV5-6
J: TRBJ1-2
CDR3: ASSLAQGDYGYT

V: TRBV28
J: TRBJ1-1
CDR3: ASSLDRDTEAF

V: TRBV9
J: TRBJ1-2
CDR3: ASSVGWDRGGYT

V: TRBV28
J: TRBJ2-3
CDR3: ASSLAPRALDTQY

V: TRBV18
J: TRBJ2-2
CDR3: ASSPYGPMGNTGELF

V: TRBV2
J: TRBJ1-2
CDR3: ASSVGHILGFYT

V: TRBV24-1
J: TRBJ2-1
CDR3: ATSTGLAVTNNEQF

V: TRBV2
J: TRBJ2-3
CDR3: ASSAMVSPTDTQY

V: TRBV18
J: TRBJ1-3
CDR3: ASSPVFTGGDGNTIY

V: TRBV19
J: TRBJ1-5
CDR3: ASTPNRGQPQH

V: TRBV19
J: TRBJ2-7
CDR3: ASSPERAMGEQY

V: TRBV6-6
J: TRBJ1-1
CDR3: ASSNITGFAF

V: TRBV28
J: TRBJ1-2
CDR3: ASTPGPANVGGYT

V: TRBV4-2
J: TRBJ2-1
CDR3: ASSRTLLGSYNEQF

V: TRBV5-5
J: TRBJ2-2
CDR3: ASSLDWTGELF

V: TRBV19
J: TRBJ2-3
CDR3: ASSPGQDTQY

V: TRBV12-5
J: TRBJ2-7
CDR3: ASGLSAGAYEQY

V: TRBV5-1
J: TRBJ2-7
CDR3: ASQRDGYSYEQY

V: TRBV7-9
J: TRBJ1-6
CDR3: ASSLLQSPLH

V: TRBV5-6
J: TRBJ1-2
CDR3: ASSFWGAGDGYT

V: TRBV7-2
J: TRBJ1-1
CDR3: ASSLGGMNTEAF

V: TRBV9
J: TRBJ2-3
CDR3: ASSVTDSTDTQY

V: TRBV18
J: TRBJ2-5
CDR3: ASSPPTGGSETQY

V: TRBV3-1/TRBV3-2
J: TRBJ2-2
CDR3: ASSRLGEELF

V: TRBV5-4
J: TRBJ2-7
CDR3: ASSLAAGVTEQY

V: TRBV4-2
J: TRBJ1-5
CDR3: ASSQRPGRNLNQPQH

V: TRBV5-4
J: TRBJ2-1
CDR3: ASSLEREVYNEQF

V: TRBV6-6
J: TRBJ2-7
CDR3: ASSIRQGTYEQY

V: TRBV10-3
J: TRBJ1-2
CDR3: ANAGGQGYYGYT

V: TRBV19
J: TRBJ2-1
CDR3: ASSIRESYNEQF

V: TRBV27
J: TRBJ2-7
CDR3: ASSIGGPQYEQY

V: TRBV7-8
J: TRBJ2-7
CDR3: ASSLVVSEQY

V: TRBV7-3
J: TRBJ1-1
CDR3: ASSLTGHGTEAF